Listed below are T cell receptor beta chains from one sample, sequenced in a study of chemoradiotherapy in HPV16-positive cancers. Sequencing used immunoSEQ multiplex PCR; TCRdb keeps in-frame clones, though not all of them. The repertoire has 9,500 to 15,000 clones, 70% to 90% of them found once; the top ten carry approximately 3%. Here the sequenced sample was blood, taken from a patient who underwent chemoradiotherapy. The receptor set was obtained from a human donor with HPV-associated anogenital cancer. CDR3s include the opening cysteine and the closing phenylalanine or tryptophan. The D gene is left open where the match is weak. Clone size is not always given. Where it is, it says once, few, many or a class for expanded clones.

-	TRBV25-1	-	TRBJ1-1	TGTGCCAGCAGTGAATCCGGACGGATTAACACTGAAGCTTTCTTT	CASSESGRINTEAFF
-	TRBV7-2	-	TRBJ2-7	TGTGCCAGCAGCCTGACGACCTACGAGCAGTACTTC	CASSLTTYEQYF
-	TRBV5-1	-	TRBJ1-1	TGCGCCAGCTCTGATAGGGTGAACACTGAAGCTTTCTTT	CASSDRVNTEAFF
-	TRBV5-1	TRBD1	TRBJ1-3	TGCGCCAGCAGGCCTCCGGGACAGGCCGGAAACACCATATATTTT	CASRPPGQAGNTIYF
-	TRBV5-1	TRBD1	TRBJ1-1	TGCGCCAGCAGCTCGACAGGGGGCGATGAAGCTTTCTTT	CASSSTGGDEAFF
-	TRBV15	TRBD1	TRBJ1-5	TGTGCCACCAGCAGAGTGACAGGGGGAGATCAGCCCCAGCATTTT	CATSRVTGGDQPQHF
-	TRBV9	TRBD2	TRBJ2-1	TGTGCCAGCAGCGTAGACCCGGGACTAGCGGGGGGGTTAAAGTACAATGAGCAGTTCTTC	CASSVDPGLAGGLKYNEQFF
-	TRBV19	TRBD1	TRBJ2-3	TGTGCCAGTCAGACAGGGGTTAGCACAGATACGCAGTATTTT	CASQTGVSTDTQYF
-	TRBV7-8	TRBD1	TRBJ1-2	TGTGCCAGCAGCTCCGACAGGGACTATGGCTACACCTTC	CASSSDRDYGYTF
-	TRBV7-3	TRBD2	TRBJ2-1	TGTGCCAGCAGCCCGGCGGGACTAGGCGGCAATGAGCAGTTCTTC	CASSPAGLGGNEQFF
-	TRBV9	TRBD1	TRBJ2-2	TGTGCCAGCACCCCCGGGGGACAGGGACCCGGGGAGCTGTTTTTT	CASTPGGQGPGELFF
-	TRBV5-6	-	TRBJ2-5	TGTGCCAGCAGCTTGGTACTAGGCGGGAAGACCCAGTACTTC	CASSLVLGGKTQYF
-	TRBV30	TRBD2	TRBJ2-3	TGTGCTGGGAGGCGGGGGGCCTCCACAGATACGCAGTATTTT	CAGRRGASTDTQYF
-	TRBV5-4	TRBD1	TRBJ1-2	TGTGCCAGCAGCCTTACAGGGGGGGGTGGCTACACCTTC	CASSLTGGGGYTF
-	TRBV6-1	-	TRBJ2-7	TGTGCCACCGACAGCACTTTCTCCTACGAGCAGTACTTC	CATDSTFSYEQYF
-	TRBV6-6	TRBD1	TRBJ1-2	TGTGCCAGCAGTTACGGGGACAGGGGCTACACCTTC	CASSYGDRGYTF
-	TRBV21-1	-	TRBJ1-6	TGTGCCAGCAGAACCGACAGGGTTTCCTATAATTCACCCCTCCACTTT	CASRTDRVSYNSPLHF
-	TRBV28	-	TRBJ1-2	TGTGCCAGCAGCGCTCGGGACTCCTTCCTAGACTATGGCTACACCTTC	CASSARDSFLDYGYTF
-	TRBV5-6	-	TRBJ2-3	TGTGCCAGCAGCTTGTCCCTAGCGTTCCGCACAGATACGCAGTATTTT	CASSLSLAFRTDTQYF
-	TRBV9	TRBD2	TRBJ2-5	TGTGCCAGCAGCGTAGGGGCGGGGGGGCTGGATCAAGAGACCCAGTACTTC	CASSVGAGGLDQETQYF
-	TRBV29-1	TRBD1	TRBJ1-1	TGCAGCGTCCCGACAGGGGGCTCTGTAGCTTTCTTT	CSVPTGGSVAFF
-	TRBV19	TRBD1	TRBJ2-7	TGTGCCAGTAGTATCGACGACAGGGGATACGAGCAGTACTTC	CASSIDDRGYEQYF
-	TRBV5-1	-	TRBJ1-6	TGCGCCAGCGCCGCCGGGACCCATAATTCACCCCTCCACTTT	CASAAGTHNSPLHF
-	TRBV30	TRBD2	TRBJ2-2	TGTGCCTGGACTAGCGGGGGCGGTAAGCTGTTTTTT	CAWTSGGGKLFF
-	TRBV4-3	-	TRBJ1-2	TGCGCCAGCAGCCAAGAAGAGACAGCTTCGAGTGGCTACACCTTC	CASSQEETASSGYTF
-	TRBV7-9	TRBD1	TRBJ1-4	TGTGCCAGCAGCCGGGACAGTAATGAAAAACTGTTTTTT	CASSRDSNEKLFF
few	TRBV7-2	TRBD2	TRBJ2-3	TGTGCCAGCAGCCCCGTAGCGGGGGGCCGAGGCCTCATTACAGATACGCAGTATTTT	CASSPVAGGRGLITDTQYF
-	TRBV7-2	TRBD2	TRBJ2-7	TGTGCCAGCAGCTTGAGCGGGGCGAACTCCTACGAGCAGTACTTC	CASSLSGANSYEQYF
-	TRBV29-1	TRBD2	TRBJ2-5	TGCAGCTCTCGACTAGCGGGGACGGAGACCCAGTACTTC	CSSRLAGTETQYF
once	TRBV9	TRBD2	TRBJ2-7	TGTGCCAGCGCTAGAGGTAGCGGGGGTATCTACGAGCAGTACTTC	CASARGSGGIYEQYF
few	TRBV7-9	-	TRBJ1-2	TGTGCCAGCAGGCCCGAGGGACAAAGACTCTATGGCTACACCTTC	CASRPEGQRLYGYTF
-	TRBV2	-	TRBJ1-2	TGTGCCAGCAGTGAACTGGGCGCGTATGGCTACACCTTC	CASSELGAYGYTF
-	TRBV7-2	TRBD2	TRBJ2-1	TGTGCCAGCAGCTTAAAATATTGGACTAGCGGGGACAATGAGCAGTTCTTC	CASSLKYWTSGDNEQFF
-	TRBV5-6	-	TRBJ1-5	TGTGCCAGCAGCTTGGGGGATTTTCCCAATCAGCCCCAGCATTTT	CASSLGDFPNQPQHF
-	TRBV18	-	TRBJ1-3	TGTGCCAGCTCACCGGGTTTGGGCAGAACCTCTGGAAACACCATATATTTT	CASSPGLGRTSGNTIYF
-	TRBV11-2	TRBD1	TRBJ1-3	TGTGCCAGCAGCTTAGGGGACAGGGGAAACACCATATATTTT	CASSLGDRGNTIYF
-	TRBV19	-	TRBJ2-7	TGTGCCAGTAACCACAAGAGGAACTCCTACGAGCAGTACTTC	CASNHKRNSYEQYF
few	TRBV10-3	-	TRBJ2-3	TGTGCCATCAGTGAGGGGCAGGGTAGTCACACAGATACGCAGTATTTT	CAISEGQGSHTDTQYF
once	TRBV6-1	-	TRBJ1-6	TGTGCCAGCATTATAGGGGGACATAGGAATTCACCCCTCCACTTT	CASIIGGHRNSPLHF
-	TRBV9	-	TRBJ2-7	TGTGCCAGCAGCGCCGGACAGCTACCCTACGAGCAGTACTTC	CASSAGQLPYEQYF
-	TRBV5-1	-	TRBJ1-4	TGCGCCAGCAGCTTGGGGGCAGGGGCTAATGAAAAACTGTTTTTT	CASSLGAGANEKLFF
-	TRBV6-5	-	TRBJ1-1	TGTGCCAGCAGTCTAACAGGGAGGACTGAAGCTTTCTTT	CASSLTGRTEAFF
-	TRBV5-4	-	TRBJ1-2	TGTGCCAGCAGCCGCAGGAACACCTATGGCTACACCTTC	CASSRRNTYGYTF
-	TRBV6-5	TRBD1	TRBJ1-2	TGTGCCAGCACAGGGGGCTATGGCTACACCTTC	CASTGGYGYTF
-	TRBV7-2	-	TRBJ2-2	TGTGCCAGCAGGGAGCCGAACACCGGGGAGCTGTTTTTT	CASREPNTGELFF
-	TRBV2	TRBD1	TRBJ1-1	TGTGCCAGCATCCTGACAGGGGCCTGGTTAGAAGCTTTCTTT	CASILTGAWLEAFF
few	TRBV11-3	-	TRBJ1-4	TGTGCCAGCAGCTTAGGGGGTCTTGATGAAAAACTGTTTTTT	CASSLGGLDEKLFF
-	TRBV10-1	-	TRBJ1-1	TGCGCCAGCAGTGCAAATTTGGTCGCTGAAGCTTTCTTT	CASSANLVAEAFF
once	TRBV5-1	-	TRBJ2-2	TGCGCCAGCAATCTGGACCCTGGAAACACCGGGGAGCTGTTTTTT	CASNLDPGNTGELFF